Listed here are 15 T cell receptor beta chains from one sample, sequenced in a study of blood T cell repertoires in COVID-19. Using immunoSEQ multiplex PCR, the repertoire was profiled, and TCRdb retains in-frame clones only, with some absent. The repertoire holds over 150,000 clones, with approximately 82% as singletons. Sequences were obtained from peripheral blood. The receptors stem from a human donor in a cohort sampled during active COVID-19.

V usage is TRBV3-1 (or the pseudogene TRBV3-2) and J usage is TRBJ2-3; 11 nucleotides agree with TRBD2. V dropped 4 bases and J dropped 4; count of bases not matched to a gene: 13. The germline CDR1 and CDR2 sequences are LGHDT and YNNKEL (reference sequence). The CDR3 length is 18 residues. CDR3 DNA: TGTGCCAGCAGCCGAGAACAAATAGCGGGAGGGCCCCCAGATACGCAGTATTTT. It translates to CASSREQIAGGPPDTQYF.

This clone occurred once. The CDR3 DNA sequence: TGTGCCAGCAGCCAATTGGGCCCCGAAAAGACCCAGTACTTC. Protein product: CASSQLGPEKTQYF. The chain joins TRBV4-2 to TRBJ2-5; D is undetermined. The CDR3 spans 14 residues. Deletions cut 2 bases from V and 6 bases from J, with 13 bases between. Germline assignment: CDR1 LGHNA and CDR2 YNFKEQ.

The chain is built from TRBV3-1 (or the pseudogene TRBV3-2) and TRBJ1-1; D is perhaps TRBD1 (5 bases). The length of the CDR3 is 15 residues. Germline-derived CDR1 and CDR2 are LGHDT and YNNKEL (reference sequence). V gave up 1 base and J gave up 0 bases, with 9 bases separating them. The CDR3 reads CASSQGPTVNTEAFF. CDR3 nucleotides: TGTGCCAGCAGCCAAGGCCCGACAGTGAACACTGAAGCTTTCTTT.

There are a few counts of this clone. The CDR3 sequence: CASRTGASVYGYTF. The DNA for the CDR3 is TGTGCCAGCAGGACAGGGGCGAGTGTTTATGGCTACACCTTC. The chain recombines TRBV2 with TRBJ1-2; 8 bases are shared with TRBD1. CDR1 is SNHLY and CDR2 is FYNNEI in the germline V gene. The CDR3 consists of 14 residues. With 6 bases clipped from V and 5 bases from J, the junction kept 8 bases outside the gene matches.

The genes are TRBV2 and TRBJ2-1; TRBD1 matches 10 bases. Germline loops: CDR1 SNHLY, CDR2 FYNNEI. CDR3 length: 14 residues. Losses at the gene ends were 6 bases for V and 9 bases for J; bases not matched to a gene: 8. CDR3 DNA: TGTGCCAGCAGCACCGGACAGGGGGTGTCTGAGCAGTTCTTC. The encoded protein is CASSTGQGVSEQFF.

CDR3 in DNA: TGTGCCAGCAGTCCGACAGGGCTAGGAAACACCATATATTTT. It yields the protein CASSPTGLGNTIYF. The chain employs TRBV27 and TRBJ1-3, with 7 bases matching TRBD1. This CDR3 spans 14 amino acids. Germline-derived CDR1 and CDR2 are MNHEY and SMNVEV (reference sequence). The J segment lost 4 bases and the V segment lost 5 bases, leaving 5 bases of the junction unmatched.

This chain uses TRBV3-1 (or the pseudogene TRBV3-2) with TRBJ2-7; maybe TRBD2 (5 bases). V was cut by 4 bases and J by 7 bases, with 17 bases left in between. The CDR3 has 14 residues. Looked up from germline, CDR1 is LGHDT and CDR2 is YNNKEL (reference sequence). The CDR3 region is CASSPRRVVQEQYF. CDR3 nucleotide sequence: TGTGCCAGCAGCCCCCGGCGGGTAGTGCAGGAGCAGTACTTC.

The chain links TRBV19 to TRBJ1-5, with TRBD1 identical over 7 bases. In germline, CDR1 is LNHDA, CDR2 SQIVND (reference sequence). The junction had 7 bases not matched to a gene; V was cut back by 4 bases and J by 1 base. The CDR3 sequence is 16 residues long. CDR3 region: CASSTRQGRSNQPQHF. The CDR3 DNA reads TGTGCCAGTAGTACCCGACAGGGTCGAAGCAATCAGCCCCAGCATTTT.

The chain combines TRBV29-1 with TRBJ2-1; 10 bases fit TRBD1. Trimming took 8 bases from V and 8 from J; bases not matched to a gene: 9. This CDR3 is built from 13 residues. Per germline, CDR1 SQVTM and CDR2 ANQGSEA. CDR3 sequence (DNA): TGCAGCTCTGGGGGACAGGGGAAACATGAGCAGTTCTTC. Its protein product is CSSGGQGKHEQFF.

Only a few counts were recorded for this clone. The V gene is TRBV27, the J gene TRBJ2-6, with 8 bases lining up with TRBD1. Germline V gene data show CDR1 as MNHEY and CDR2 as SMNVEV (reference sequence). After removal of 6 bases from V and 2 bases from J, the junction contained 3 bases not matched to a gene. The CDR3 has 15 amino acids. The CDR3 region is CASRTQGAGANVLTF. In DNA form, the CDR3 reads TGTGCCAGCAGAACACAGGGGGCTGGGGCCAACGTCCTGACTTTC.

J is TRBJ2-1 and V is TRBV3-1 (or the pseudogene TRBV3-2); 8 nucleotides agree with TRBD2. The CDR3 is made up of 17 amino acids. Germline V lookup: CDR1 LGHDT, CDR2 YNNKEL (reference sequence). With V trimmed by 4 bases and J by 4 bases, 12 bases remained unmatched. This CDR3 is CASSLGGAGARYNEQFF. The CDR3 DNA sequence: TGTGCCAGCAGCCTCGGGGGGGCCGGGGCGAGGTACAATGAGCAGTTCTTC.

The chain links TRBV20-1 to TRBJ1-1, with unresolved D. V lost 3 bases, J lost 6 bases, and 8 bases lay in between. This CDR3 region has 11 residues. CDR1 and CDR2 (germline): DFQATT, SNEGSKA (reference sequence). This CDR3 is CSASRVAEAFF. The DNA for the CDR3 is TGCAGTGCTAGTCGGGTTGCTGAAGCTTTCTTT.

J is TRBJ1-6 and V is TRBV20-1; 7 positions match TRBD1. V lost 4 bases to trimming and J lost 10 bases; unmatched junction nucleotides: 1. CDR3 length equals 11 residues. From germline, CDR1 is DFQATT and CDR2 SNEGSKA (reference sequence). The CDR3 region is CSATRGSPLHF. CDR3 bases: TGCAGTGCTACCAGGGGGTCACCCCTCCACTTT.

V usage is TRBV21-1 and J usage is TRBJ2-1; the table's D call, TRBD1, was not checked against the DNA. TRBV21-1 is annotated as a pseudogene. This CDR3 comprises 16 residues. The CDR3 coding sequence is TGTGCCAGCCGTACTCCACAGGGCCGGACAGACAATGAGCAGTTCTTC. This translates into CASRTPQGRTDNEQFF.

The V gene is TRBV28, the J gene TRBJ2-2; 11 bases map to TRBD2. J lost 5 bases, V lost 6 bases, and 14 bases had no gene match. CDR1 is MDHEN and CDR2 is SYDVKM in the germline V gene. The CDR3 runs to 18 residues. This CDR3 reads CASSKPGLAEAGTGELFF. The CDR3 DNA is TGTGCCAGCAGCAAACCGGGACTAGCGGAGGCGGGTACCGGGGAGCTGTTTTTT.